This T cell receptor beta chain was sequenced in a study of blood T cell repertoires in COVID-19. Sequencing was performed with immunoSEQ multiplex PCR; in TCRdb, only in-frame clones are kept and a portion is missing. The sample has 210,000 or so clones, about 88% seen once. The sample holds one count of this clone. CDR3 length: 14 residues. The germline CDR1 and CDR2 sequences are SGHAT and FQNNGV. V was clipped by 3 bases and J by 9 bases; unmatched bases: 7. The chain employs TRBV11-2 and TRBJ1-3, with 8 bases fitting TRBD1. The TCR comes from a man between 35 and 55 years old with active or convalescent COVID-19. The sample comprised peripheral blood. DNA of the CDR3: TGTGCCAGCAGCTTGGACAGGGTGGGGGGCACCATATATTTT. Its protein product is CASSLDRVGGTIYF.